Sequencing of this TCR beta chain was carried out in a study of a mutant IDH1 vaccine in newly diagnosed glioma. Study-level information: In weeks 1, 3, 5, 7, 11, 15, 19 and 23, patients were immunized, eight times in all. Vaccines were begun 4-6 weeks after radiotherapy alone, or with temozolomide cycles. Pretreatment consisted of radiotherapy, temozolomide, or both, with most receiving both.

The table came from immunoSEQ multiplex PCR; TCRdb's copy has only in-frame clones and leaves some out. Of about 83,000 clones in the sample, around nine tenths were seen once. Worth noting for this clone: Its antigen is not known.

V lost 2 bases and J 9 bases, leaving 8 bases between the germline ends. CDR1 is DFQATT, CDR2 SNEGSKA, per germline (reference sequence). CDR3 length: 11 residues. As for time point: week 5, during vaccination. In the vaccine, a single dose held 300 ug of the mutant IDH1 20-mer peptide, along with topical imiquimod. The specimen was PBMCs, collected from a glioma patient whose treatment included an IDH1 peptide vaccine. This clonotype was obtained from a woman between 50 and 59 years old with glioma. The V and J genes are TRBV20-1 and TRBJ2-1, with D uncertain. The CDR3 protein is CSARLGGEQFF. DNA of the CDR3: TGCAGTGCTAGACTCGGCGGTGAGCAGTTCTTC.